One sample yielded the 20 T cell receptor beta chains listed below, sequenced in a study of regulatory T cells in long-lasting Graves disease. Sample time point: persistent/refractory GD, antithyroid drugs over 5 years with positive TRAb. From RNA extracted from PBMCs, the TCR library was made. Construction of the TCR beta libraries employed iRepertoire HTBI primers in conjunction with Arm-PCR of CDR3 regions. Each CDR3 protein is one row after TCRdb ran MiXCR on the multiplex PCR reads. The table has 650,000 to 700,000 distinct CDR3 sequences, roughly 30% seen once; the top ten hold roughly 40%. The sample here was peripheral blood mononuclear cells (PBMCs), taken when the disease was refractory, from a patient treated with antithyroid drugs. The receptor source for this set is a female donor with Graves disease.

This clonotype was counted at least ten times. One junction end does not reproduce the germline sequence, and a read error may be involved. The rearrangement uses TRBV5-1 and TRBJ2-5, with 9 bases fitting TRBD1. The V gene's germline CDR1 is SGHRS and CDR2 YFSETQ. The CDR3 has 15 amino acids. The CDR3 is CASSLAGTGQETQYF. CDR3 coding DNA: TGTGCCAGCAGCTTAGCCGGGACAGGGCAAGAGACCCAGTACTTC.

CDR3 sequence (DNA): TGTGCCAGCAGCACAGGGCGAGCCACCAGGGGTACTGAAGCTTTCTTT. Protein product: CASSTGRATRGTEAFF. V usage is TRBV7-9 and J usage is TRBJ1-1; TRBD1 might be the D (6 bases). CDR1 and CDR2 (germline): SEHNR, FQNEAQ (reference sequence). V was trimmed by 5 bases and J by 5 bases, leaving 21 bases between them. This CDR3 is 16 amino acids long. Full variable domain (missing parts from reference TRBV7-9 and TRBJ1-1): DTGVSQNPRHKITKRGQNVTFRCDPISEHNRLYWYRQTLGQGPEFLTYFQNEAQLEKSRLLSDRFSAERPKGSFSTLEIQRTEQGDSAMYLCASSTGRATRGTEAFFGQGTRLTVV.

The CDR3 loop reads CASRDITGNTIYF. CDR3 DNA: TGTGCCAGCAGGGACATTACTGGAAACACCATATATTTT. J is TRBJ1-3 and V is TRBV6-1, with a possible D match to TRBD1 (5 bases). The CDR3 has 13 amino acids. Trimming took off 6 bases at V and 2 bases at J, with 8 bases between the two ends. Germline V gene sequence: CDR1 MNHNS, CDR2 SASEGT.

This chain links TRBV6-5 with TRBJ2-7; possibly TRBD1 for D (6 bases). Germline V gene data show CDR1 as MNHEY and CDR2 as SVGAGI. The CDR3 sequence is 14 residues long. The germline V and J ends were trimmed by 4 bases and 3 bases, with 13 bases remaining between them. CDR3 sequence reads: CASSSGDKNYEQYF. The DNA of the CDR3 is TGTGCCAGCAGTTCCGGGGACAAAAACTACGAGCAGTACTTC.

This chain uses TRBV29-1 with TRBJ1-1; 7 positions match TRBD1. This CDR3 contains 12 residues. Germline values: CDR1 SQVTM, CDR2 ANQGSEA. With 4 bases clipped from V and 6 bases from J, the junction kept 5 bases outside the gene matches. The CDR3 sequence: CSVVGQASEAFF. DNA for the CDR3: TGCAGCGTTGTCGGACAGGCCTCTGAAGCTTTCTTT.

The J gene is TRBJ1-4, the V gene TRBV7-9; possible D gene TRBD1, 6 bases. This CDR3 spans 15 amino acids. CDR1 and CDR2 from the germline V gene are SEHNR and FQNEAQ (reference sequence). The V gene lost 5 bases and the J gene lost 7 bases, with 17 bases spanning the gap. CDR3 nucleotide sequence: TGTGCCAGCAGCCAAGCCCGCAGGGGCTTTGAAAAACTGTTTTTT. Translated: CASSQARRGFEKLFF.

This clonotype was seen a few times. CDR3 in amino acids: CASSYGPSSYEQYF. CDR3 nucleotide sequence: TGTGCCAGCAGTTACGGTCCGAGCTCCTACGAGCAGTACTTC. This chain uses TRBV6-2 or TRBV6-3 with TRBJ2-7, with D unresolved. The CDR3 length is 14 residues. The V gene lost 2 bases and the J gene lost 0 bases, with 8 bases spanning the gap. Per germline, CDR1 MNHEY and CDR2 SVGEGT.

This clonotype was found a few times. This sequence joins TRBV9 and TRBJ2-2; weak D call: TRBD1 (5 bases). The CDR3 is 15 residues long. Germline-derived CDR1 and CDR2 are SGDLS and YYNGEE. V was trimmed by 0 bases and J by 5 bases, leaving 11 bases between them. DNA of the CDR3: TGTGCCAGCAGCGTAGTAGGGGCGGAAACCGGGGAGCTGTTTTTT. Its translation is CASSVVGAETGELFF.

This clonotype has only one observation. This chain connects TRBV7-9 to TRBJ2-7, with 12 bases aligning to TRBD2. The CDR3 is made up of 17 amino acids. Germline V gene data show CDR1 as SEHNR and CDR2 as FQNEAQ (reference sequence). V was pared by 5 bases and J by 6 bases, with 14 bases of the junction left unmatched. The CDR3: CASSTRLAGVEMGEQYF. As DNA, the CDR3 is TGTGCCAGCAGCACTCGACTAGCGGGAGTGGAGATGGGCGAGCAGTACTTC.

The rearrangement links TRBV3-1 to TRBJ2-1; 10 bases line up with TRBD2. Germline assignment: CDR1 LGHDT and CDR2 YNNKEL (reference sequence). This CDR3 has 16 residues. V lost 4 bases and J lost 2; bases outside the gene matches: 5. This CDR3 is CASSRFTSGAYNEQFF. The CDR3 DNA follows: TGTGCCAGCAGCCGATTTACTAGCGGGGCCTACAATGAGCAGTTCTTC.

The chain is built from TRBV2 and TRBJ1-5; D gene ambiguous. This CDR3 is built from 14 residues. CDR1 and CDR2 from the germline V gene are SNHLY and FYNNEI. V was clipped by 5 bases and J by 4 bases, with 12 bases between them. The DNA for the CDR3 is TGTGCCAGCAGTTCGATTGAAGGAAATCAGCCCCAGCATTTT. Translating gives CASSSIEGNQPQHF.

The CDR3 sequence: CASSLFQGASGTEAFF. CDR3 in DNA: TGTGCCAGCAGCTTATTTCAGGGTGCGTCAGGAACTGAAGCTTTCTTT. The V and J genes are TRBV11-2 and TRBJ1-1, with D maybe TRBD1 (5 bases). The length of the CDR3 is 16 residues. Trimming stripped 2 bases from V and 5 bases from J, with 18 bases between. Germline-derived CDR1 and CDR2 are SGHAT and FQNNGV.

The chain recombines TRBV30 with TRBJ1-1, with D tentatively TRBD1 (5 bases). The CDR3 spans 14 residues. V was clipped by 1 base and J by 1 base, with 10 bases between them. Germline V gene lookup returns CDR1 GTSNPN and CDR2 SVGIG (reference sequence). The CDR3 nucleotides are TGTGCCTGGAGTGATGGGACGGAGAACACTGAAGCTTTCTTT. Its protein product is CAWSDGTENTEAFF.

This clonotype came up a few times. The genes are TRBV12-5 and TRBJ2-7; D remains ambiguous. Germline CDR1 reads LGHNT; CDR2 reads FRNRAP. Trimming removed 7 bases at V and 0 bases at J, with 10 bases between. This CDR3 contains 13 residues. The CDR3 coding sequence is TGTGCTAGTGCCCTGGACGGCTCCTACGAGCAGTACTTC. This gives the protein CASALDGSYEQYF.

The chain carries TRBV9 and TRBJ2-6, with unresolved D. Per the germline V gene, CDR1 is SGDLS and CDR2 is YYNGEE. This CDR3 is built from 13 residues. V was shortened by 2 bases and J by 2 bases, with 2 bases between the two germline ends. CDR3 DNA: TGTGCCAGCAGCGTCACTGGGGCCAACGTCCTGACTTTC. Its translation is CASSVTGANVLTF.

The V gene is TRBV7-9, the J gene TRBJ1-5, with 9 nucleotides matching TRBD1. Trimming removed 4 bases from V and 3 bases from J; junction bases left unmatched: 7. The CDR3 loop spans 16 amino acids. Germline-derived CDR1 and CDR2 are SEHNR and FQNEAQ (reference sequence). DNA of the CDR3: TGTGCCAGCAGCTCGAGGGGACAGGGTGTCAATCAGCCCCAGCATTTT. Its protein is CASSSRGQGVNQPQHF.

The chain has TRBV11-2 and TRBJ2-1; the D gene could be TRBD1 or TRBD2 (6 bases each). CDR3 size: 13 residues. Trimming removed 2 bases at V and 8 bases at J, with 10 bases between. Looked up from germline, CDR1 is SGHAT and CDR2 is FQNNGV. This CDR3 reads CASSLIRGDEQFF. CDR3 sequence (DNA): TGTGCCAGCAGCTTAATTAGGGGGGATGAGCAGTTCTTC.

This chain links TRBV20-1 with TRBJ1-3, with no clear D. V lost 1 base and J lost 4, with 2 bases in between. Germline V gene lookup returns CDR1 DFQATT and CDR2 SNEGSKA (reference sequence). The CDR3 runs 11 residues. CDR3 region: CSARGGNTIYF. In DNA form, the CDR3 reads TGCAGTGCTAGAGGAGGAAACACCATATATTTT.

This clonotype was seen only a few times. The chain joins TRBV5-6 to TRBJ1-4; 9 nucleotides align to TRBD1. The CDR3 totals 15 residues. The germline CDR1 and CDR2 sequences are SGHDT and YYEEEE. With 4 bases clipped from V and 6 bases from J, the junction kept 7 bases outside the gene matches. The CDR3 loop reads CASSPQGARDEKLFF. The CDR3, as DNA: TGTGCCAGCAGCCCACAGGGGGCGCGGGATGAAAAACTGTTTTTT.

V and J are TRBV30 and TRBJ1-5, with D uncertain. The ends were cut back, 1 base at V and 5 bases at J, with 9 bases in the middle. Germline CDR1 and CDR2: GTSNPN and SVGIG (reference sequence). This CDR3 region has 13 residues. The CDR3, as DNA: TGTGCCTGGAGTGGAGGGAGCGATCAGCCCCAGCATTTT. Protein sequence: CAWSGGSDQPQHF.